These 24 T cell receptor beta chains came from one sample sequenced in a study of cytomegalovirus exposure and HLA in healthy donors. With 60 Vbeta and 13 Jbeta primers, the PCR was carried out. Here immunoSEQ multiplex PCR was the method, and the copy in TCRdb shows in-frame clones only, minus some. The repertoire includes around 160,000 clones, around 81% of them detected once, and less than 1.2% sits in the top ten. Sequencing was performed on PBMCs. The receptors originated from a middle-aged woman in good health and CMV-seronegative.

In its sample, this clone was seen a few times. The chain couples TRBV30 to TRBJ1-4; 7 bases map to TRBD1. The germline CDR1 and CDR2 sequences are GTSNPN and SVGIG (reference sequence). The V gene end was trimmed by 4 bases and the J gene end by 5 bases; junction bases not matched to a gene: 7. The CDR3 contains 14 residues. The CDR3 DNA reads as TGTGCCTGGAACCGGGACAGACAAAATGAAAAACTGTTTTTT. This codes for CAWNRDRQNEKLFF.

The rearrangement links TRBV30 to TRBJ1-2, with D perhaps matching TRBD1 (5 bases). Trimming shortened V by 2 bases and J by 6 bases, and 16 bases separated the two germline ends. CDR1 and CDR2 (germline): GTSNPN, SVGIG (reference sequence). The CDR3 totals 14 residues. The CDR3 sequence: CAWSLTQGINGYTF. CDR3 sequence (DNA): TGTGCCTGGAGTCTAACTCAGGGAATTAATGGCTACACCTTC. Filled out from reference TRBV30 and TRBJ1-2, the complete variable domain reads SQTIHQWPATLVQPVGSPLSLECTVEGTSNPNLYWYRQAAGRGLQLLFYSVGIGQISSEVPQNLSASRPQDRQFILSSKKLLLSDSGFYLCAWSLTQGINGYTFGSGTRLTVV.

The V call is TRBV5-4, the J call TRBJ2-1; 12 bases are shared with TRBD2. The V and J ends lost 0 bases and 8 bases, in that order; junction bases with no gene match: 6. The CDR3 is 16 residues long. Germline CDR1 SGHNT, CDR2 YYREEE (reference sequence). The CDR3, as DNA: TGTGCCAGCAGCTTGGAACTAGCGGGAGGTCTCGATGAGCAGTTCTTC. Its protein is CASSLELAGGLDEQFF.

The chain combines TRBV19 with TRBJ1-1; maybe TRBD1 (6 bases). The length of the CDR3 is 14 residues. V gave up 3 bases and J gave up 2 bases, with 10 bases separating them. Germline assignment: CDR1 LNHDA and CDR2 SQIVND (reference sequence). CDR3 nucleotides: TGTGCCAGTAGTATGGGGACACAAAACACTGAAGCTTTCTTT. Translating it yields CASSMGTQNTEAFF.

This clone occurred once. The CDR3 here is CASSQGVVSGNTIYF. CDR3 sequence (DNA): TGCGCCAGCAGCCAAGGAGTGGTCTCTGGAAACACCATATATTTT. V usage is TRBV4-1 and J usage is TRBJ1-3, with unresolved D. The ends were cut back, 1 base at V and 0 bases at J, with 7 bases in the middle. Looked up from germline, CDR1 is MGHRA and CDR2 is YSYEKL. The CDR3 extends over 15 amino acids.

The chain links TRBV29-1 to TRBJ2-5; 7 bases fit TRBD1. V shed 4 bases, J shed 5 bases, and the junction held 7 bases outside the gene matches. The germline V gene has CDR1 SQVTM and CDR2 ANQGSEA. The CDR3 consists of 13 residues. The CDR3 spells CSVGTGDGETQYF. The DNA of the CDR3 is TGCAGCGTTGGAACAGGGGATGGGGAGACCCAGTACTTC.

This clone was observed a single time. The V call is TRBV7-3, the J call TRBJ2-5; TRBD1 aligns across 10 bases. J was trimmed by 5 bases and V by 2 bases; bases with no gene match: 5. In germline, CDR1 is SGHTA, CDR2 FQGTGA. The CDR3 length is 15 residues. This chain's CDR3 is CASSLDRGPGETQYF. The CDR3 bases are TGTGCCAGCAGCTTAGACAGGGGGCCCGGGGAGACCCAGTACTTC.

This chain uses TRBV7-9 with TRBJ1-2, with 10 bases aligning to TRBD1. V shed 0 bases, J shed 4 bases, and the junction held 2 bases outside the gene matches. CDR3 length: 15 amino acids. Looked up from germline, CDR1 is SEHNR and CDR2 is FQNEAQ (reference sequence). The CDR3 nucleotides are TGTGCCAGCAGCTTAGCGGACAGGGGGAGCTATGGCTACACCTTC. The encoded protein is CASSLADRGSYGYTF.

The CDR3 region is CASSFGSGNYEQYF. Written as DNA, the CDR3 is TGTGCCAGCAGCTTTGGTAGCGGGAACTACGAGCAGTACTTC. The chain has TRBV11-2 and TRBJ2-7; TRBD2 matches at 8 bases. The trim removed 3 bases at V and 3 bases at J, leaving 4 bases unmatched. Per germline, CDR1 SGHAT and CDR2 FQNNGV. The CDR3 totals 14 residues. Full variable domain (missing parts from reference TRBV11-2 and TRBJ2-7): EAGVAQSPRYKIIEKRQSVAFWCNPISGHATLYWYQQILGQGPKLLIQFQNNGVVDDSQLPKDRFSAERLKGVDSTLKIQPAKLEDSAVYLCASSFGSGNYEQYFGPGTRLTVT.

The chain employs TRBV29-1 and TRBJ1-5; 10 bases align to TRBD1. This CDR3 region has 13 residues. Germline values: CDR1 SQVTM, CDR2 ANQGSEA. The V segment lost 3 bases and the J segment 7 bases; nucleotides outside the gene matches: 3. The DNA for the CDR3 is TGCAGCGTTGACGACAGGGGGCGACAGCCCCAGCATTTT. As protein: CSVDDRGRQPQHF.

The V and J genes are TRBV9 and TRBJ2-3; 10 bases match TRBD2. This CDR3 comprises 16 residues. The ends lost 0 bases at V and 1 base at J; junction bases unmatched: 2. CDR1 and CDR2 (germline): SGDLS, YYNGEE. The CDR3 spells CASSVDSGRRTDTQYF. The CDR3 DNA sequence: TGTGCCAGCAGCGTAGATAGCGGGAGGCGCACAGATACGCAGTATTTT. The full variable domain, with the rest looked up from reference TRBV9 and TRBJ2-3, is DSGVTQTPKHLITATGQRVTLRCSPRSGDLSVYWYQQSLDQGLQFLIQYYNGEERAKGNILERFSAQQFPDLHSELNLSSLELGDSALYFCASSVDSGRRTDTQYFGPGTRLTVL.

The CDR3 nucleotides are TGTGCCAGCAGCACCGGGACAGGGTATCAGCCCCAGCATTTT. Translation: CASSTGTGYQPQHF. V is TRBV5-6 and J is TRBJ1-5; 9 nucleotides match TRBD1. The CDR3 length is 14 residues. V lost 4 bases and J lost 5; bases outside the gene matches: 4. The germline V gene encodes CDR1 SGHDT and CDR2 YYEEEE.

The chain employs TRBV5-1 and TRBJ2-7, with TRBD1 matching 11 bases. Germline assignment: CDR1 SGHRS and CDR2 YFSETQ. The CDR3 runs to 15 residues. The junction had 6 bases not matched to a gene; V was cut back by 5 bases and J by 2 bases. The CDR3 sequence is CASSPTGQGAYEQYF. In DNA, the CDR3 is TGCGCCAGCAGTCCAACGGGACAGGGGGCCTACGAGCAGTACTTC.

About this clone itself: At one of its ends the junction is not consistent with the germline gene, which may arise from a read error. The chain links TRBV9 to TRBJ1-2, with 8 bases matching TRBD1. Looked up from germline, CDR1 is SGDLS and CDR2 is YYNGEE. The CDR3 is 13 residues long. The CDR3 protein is CASSLRGRGRYIF. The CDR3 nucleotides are TGTGCCAGCAGCCTCAGGGGGCGAGGTAGGTATATTTTC.

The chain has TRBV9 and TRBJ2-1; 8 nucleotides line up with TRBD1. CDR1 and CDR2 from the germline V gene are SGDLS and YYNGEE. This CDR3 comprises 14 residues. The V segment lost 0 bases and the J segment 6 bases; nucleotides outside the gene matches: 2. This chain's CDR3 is CASSVGTGINEQFF. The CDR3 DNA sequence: TGTGCCAGCAGCGTAGGGACAGGGATCAATGAGCAGTTCTTC.

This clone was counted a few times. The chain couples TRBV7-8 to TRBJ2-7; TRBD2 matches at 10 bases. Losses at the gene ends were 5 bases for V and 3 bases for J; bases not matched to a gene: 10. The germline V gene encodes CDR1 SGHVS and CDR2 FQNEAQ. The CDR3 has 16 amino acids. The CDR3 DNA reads TGTGCCAGCAGCCCTTACCGACTAGCGGGTGGCTACGAGCAGTACTTC. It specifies CASSPYRLAGGYEQYF.

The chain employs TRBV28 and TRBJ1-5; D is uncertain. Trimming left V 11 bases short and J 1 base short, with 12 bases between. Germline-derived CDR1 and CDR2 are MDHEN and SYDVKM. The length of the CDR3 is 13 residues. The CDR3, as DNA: TGTGCCTCAAAGCGGGTAAGCAATCAGCCCCAGCATTTT. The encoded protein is CASKRVSNQPQHF.

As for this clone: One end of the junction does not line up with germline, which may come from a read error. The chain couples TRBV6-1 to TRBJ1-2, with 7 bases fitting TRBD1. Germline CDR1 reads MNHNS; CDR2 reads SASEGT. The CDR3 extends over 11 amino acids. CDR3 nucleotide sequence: TGTGCCAGCAGTGAAACCGGGACAGACATCTTC. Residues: CASSETGTDIF.

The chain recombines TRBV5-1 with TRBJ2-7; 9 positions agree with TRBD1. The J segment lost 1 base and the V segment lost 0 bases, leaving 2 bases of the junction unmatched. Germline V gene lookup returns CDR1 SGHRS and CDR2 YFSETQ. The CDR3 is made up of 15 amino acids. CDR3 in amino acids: CASSLGGQGSYEQYF. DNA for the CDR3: TGCGCCAGCAGCTTGGGGGGACAGGGTTCCTACGAGCAGTACTTC.

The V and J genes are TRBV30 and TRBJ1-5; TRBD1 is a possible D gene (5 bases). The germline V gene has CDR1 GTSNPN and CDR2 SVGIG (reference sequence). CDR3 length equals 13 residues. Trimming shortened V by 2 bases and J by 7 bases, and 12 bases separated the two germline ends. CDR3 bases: TGTGCCTGGAGTAGTGGGGGGGAACAGCCCCAGCATTTT. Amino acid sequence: CAWSSGGEQPQHF.

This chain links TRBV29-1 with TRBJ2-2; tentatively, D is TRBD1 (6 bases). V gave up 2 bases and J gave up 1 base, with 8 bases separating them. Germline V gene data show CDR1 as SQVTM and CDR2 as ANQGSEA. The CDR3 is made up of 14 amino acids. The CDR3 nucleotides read TGCAGCGTTGAAAGGGGGATGAACACCGGGGAGCTGTTTTTT. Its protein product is CSVERGMNTGELFF.

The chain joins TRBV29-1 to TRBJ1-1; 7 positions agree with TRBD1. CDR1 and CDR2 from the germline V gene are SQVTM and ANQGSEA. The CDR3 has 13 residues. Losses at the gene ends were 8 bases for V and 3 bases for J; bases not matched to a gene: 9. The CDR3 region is CSSQTGIDTEAFF. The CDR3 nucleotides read TGCAGCTCCCAGACAGGGATCGACACTGAAGCTTTCTTT.

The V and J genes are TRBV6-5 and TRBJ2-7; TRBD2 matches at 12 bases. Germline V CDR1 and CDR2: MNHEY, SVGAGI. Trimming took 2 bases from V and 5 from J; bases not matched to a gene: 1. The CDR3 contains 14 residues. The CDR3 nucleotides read TGTGCCAGCAGTTACCGACTAGCGGGAGACGAGCAGTACTTC. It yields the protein CASSYRLAGDEQYF.

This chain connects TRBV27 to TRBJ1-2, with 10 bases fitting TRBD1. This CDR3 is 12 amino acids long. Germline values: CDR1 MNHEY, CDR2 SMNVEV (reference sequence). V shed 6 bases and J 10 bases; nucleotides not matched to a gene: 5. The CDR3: CASSPGQGHYTF. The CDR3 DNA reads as TGTGCCAGCAGCCCGGGACAGGGGCACTACACCTTC.